The 8 T cell receptor beta chains below were found in one sample sequenced in a study of T cell changes during pregnancy in multiple sclerosis (dated by TCRdb to about 2019). The library relied on the immunoSEQ multiplex PCR assay. The immuneACCESS repertoire file appears here via TCRdb, limited to in-frame rearrangements. These files lack a portion of the clones; in checked studies, under half of the deficit traces to unresolved V genes, and the cause of the others is not known. The sample yields some 54,000 clones; under 95% were counted once. The ten largest account for 3% to 3.5% of the sample. Sequenced here: CD8+ T cells from peripheral blood mononuclear cells, sampled in the third trimester of pregnancy. These receptors were collected from a female donor with multiple sclerosis, enrolled in a pregnancy study.

This chain uses TRBV10-3 with TRBJ2-7, with 7 nucleotides matching TRBD1. Germline CDR1 ENHRY, CDR2 SYGVKD. The CDR3 contains 18 residues. The junction had 14 bases not matched to a gene; V was cut back by 2 bases and J by 1 base. As DNA, the CDR3 is TGTGCCATCAGTGAGAACCCGAAAGGACAGGAATATTCCTACGAGCAGTACTTC. Translating gives CAISENPKGQEYSYEQYF.

This clone was seen a single time. The chain links TRBV11-2 to TRBJ2-7; D is possibly TRBD2 (5 bases). Trimming took off 4 bases at V and 6 bases at J, with 13 bases between the two ends. Per the germline V gene, CDR1 is SGHAT and CDR2 is FQNNGV. The CDR3 spans 13 residues. The DNA for the CDR3 is TGTGCCAGCAGCTCTGAGGACTGGCTCGAGCAGTACTTC. It specifies CASSSEDWLEQYF.

The chain combines TRBV30 with TRBJ1-4; D remains unclear. CDR1 GTSNPN and CDR2 SVGIG come from the germline V gene (reference sequence). CDR3 length equals 12 residues. V lost 4 bases and J 3 bases, leaving 6 bases between the germline ends. The CDR3: CAWMAANEKLFF. CDR3 bases: TGTGCCTGGATGGCAGCTAATGAAAAACTGTTTTTT.

This rearrangement joins TRBV5-4 to TRBJ2-1, with 7 bases lining up with TRBD2. Germline V gene lookup returns CDR1 SGHNT and CDR2 YYREEE (reference sequence). V dropped 0 bases and J dropped 7; count of bases not matched to a gene: 7. This CDR3 is 15 amino acids long. CDR3 amino acids: CASSLDGRFSNEQFF. DNA for the CDR3: TGTGCCAGCAGCTTGGACGGGAGGTTTTCTAATGAGCAGTTCTTC. Drawing the rest from reference TRBV5-4 and TRBJ2-1, the complete variable domain is ETGVTQSPTHLIKTRGQQVTLRCSSQSGHNTVSWYQQALGQGPQFIFQYYREEENGRGNFPPRFSGLQFPNYSSELNVNALELDDSALYLCASSLDGRFSNEQFFGPGTRLTVL.

The rearrangement uses TRBV7-9 and TRBJ2-1, with 9 bases identical to TRBD2. The CDR3 is 15 residues long. CDR1 is SEHNR, CDR2 FQNEAQ, per germline (reference sequence). V was clipped by 5 bases and J by 0 bases; unmatched bases: 2. The CDR3 here is CASSDSGSSYNEQFF. CDR3 coding DNA: TGTGCCAGCAGCGATAGCGGGAGCTCCTACAATGAGCAGTTCTTC.

In this sample, this clone turned up a few times. The chain carries TRBV10-3 and TRBJ2-2, with 9 bases identical to TRBD2. The germline CDR1 and CDR2 sequences are ENHRY and SYGVKD. The CDR3 is 16 amino acids. Trimming cost V 6 bases and J 5 bases; bases outside gene matches: 10. The CDR3 spells CAIRDPGLASTGELFF. The CDR3 DNA reads as TGTGCCATCAGGGATCCGGGACTAGCTAGTACCGGGGAGCTGTTTTTT.

This clone was seen more than once but under ten times. The J gene is TRBJ2-7, the V gene TRBV9, with TRBD1 matching 8 bases. This CDR3 is built from 14 residues. J was trimmed by 5 bases and V by 4 bases; bases with no gene match: 8. Germline V lookup: CDR1 SGDLS, CDR2 YYNGEE. The CDR3 DNA is TGTGCCAGCAGCCTAACAGGGGGTGTGGACGAGCAGTACTTC. Protein product: CASSLTGGVDEQYF.

This clone was recorded once. The rearrangement uses TRBV30 and TRBJ2-7, with a possible D match to TRBD1 (5 bases). This CDR3 comprises 13 residues. V shed 3 bases and J shed 0 bases, with 9 bases lying between them. The V gene's germline CDR1 is GTSNPN and CDR2 SVGIG (reference sequence). The CDR3 loop is CAWSLDSSYEQYF. The CDR3 nucleotides read TGTGCCTGGAGCCTTGACAGCTCCTACGAGCAGTACTTC.